Listed below are T cell receptor beta chains from one sample, sequenced in a study of patients and donors after allogeneic stem cell transplantation. Via MiXCR, TCRdb re-called the RT-PCR reads, giving one row per CDR3 protein. The data show approximately 60,000 distinct CDR3 sequences, 13% seen once. The specimen was blood, either unsorted or a sorted T cell fraction (not recorded which). The receptors shown here come from a human donor who was either an allogeneic HSCT recipient or a stem cell or donor lymphocyte infusion donor (not recorded which). It is not recorded whose cells these are; they may come from a transplant donor. CDR3s include the opening cysteine and the closing phenylalanine or tryptophan. D genes are given only for firm matches. Only some rows state a clone size, as once, few, many or a class for expanded clones.

J | size | V | D | DNA | CDR3
TRBJ2-3 | . | TRBV6-2/TRBV6-3 | . | TGTGCCAGCAGTTACTCCCCAAACACAGATACGCAGTATTTT | CASSYSPNTDTQYF
TRBJ1-2 | many | TRBV7-8 | TRBD1 | TGTGCCAGCACCACAGGGGCAGGAAACTATGGCTACACCTTC | CASTTGAGNYGYTF
TRBJ2-7 | few | TRBV29-1 | . | TGCAGCGTTGTTTCCCTAAACTCCTACGAGCAGTACTTC | CSVVSLNSYEQYF
TRBJ2-1 | few | TRBV12-3/TRBV12-4 | . | TGTGCCAGCAGTCAACAGTTCATAGGATTATACAATGAGCAGTTCTTC | CASSQQFIGLYNEQFF
TRBJ1-1 | . | TRBV7-9 | . | TGTGCCAGCAGCCCCCGGGGTGGGGCGAGGACTGAAGCTTTCTTT | CASSPRGGARTEAFF
TRBJ2-4 | many | TRBV5-1 | . | TGCGCCAGCAGCTTGGAAGGTTATGTAGCCAAAAACATTCAGTACTTC | CASSLEGYVAKNIQYF
TRBJ2-1 | . | TRBV5-6 | TRBD1 | TGTGCCAGCAGCTTGGCCGGGACAGGGGCTAGGAATGAGCAGTTCTTC | CASSLAGTGARNEQFF
TRBJ2-1 | few | TRBV10-3 | . | TGTGCCATCAGTGAGACAGGGCCGCATATGGATAGATACAATGAGCAGTTCTTC | CAISETGPHMDRYNEQFF
TRBJ1-4 | few | TRBV18 | . | TGTGCCAGCTCACCGGTAGCCGGGATCGGAATCACCGAAAAACTGTTTTTT | CASSPVAGIGITEKLFF
TRBJ2-3 | many | TRBV29-1 | TRBD2 | TGCAGCGTTGTCGGGGCTAGCGGGAGGCCAGATACGCAGTATTTT | CSVVGASGRPDTQYF
TRBJ2-1 | few | TRBV5-1 | . | TGCGCCAGCAGCTTCCTCGCGGGATACAATGAGCAGTTCTTC | CASSFLAGYNEQFF
TRBJ2-5 | few | TRBV13 | . | TGTGCCAGCAGCTTAGCGCATGCAGGGAAGCGGGAGACCCAGTACTTC | CASSLAHAGKRETQYF
TRBJ2-2 | medium-sized | TRBV27 | TRBD2 | TGTGCCAGCAGTTTATATTCCTCCGGGACTAGCGGGAGCTACACCGGGGAGCTGTTTTTT | CASSLYSSGTSGSYTGELFF